This T cell receptor beta chain is drawn from a study of T cell clonality in common variable immunodeficiency. This clone was seen repeatedly, ten times or more. What it binds is not known. The read falls 3 residues short of the CDR3 end, and the missing part is taken from the germline J gene. TCRdb's copy holds only in-frame clones and misses some; the assay was immunoSEQ multiplex PCR. Recorded here are 40,000 to 65,000 clones, none singletons. This CDR3 is built from 15 residues. Germline loops: CDR1 DFQATT, CDR2 SNEGSKA (reference sequence). After removal of 4 bases from V and 7 bases from J, the junction contained 8 bases not matched to a gene. Overall study findings and caveats: CVID subjects shared fewer TCRbeta clones than healthy controls did. Fewer deletions and N-nucleotide insertions were reportedly seen in common variable immunodeficiency TCR beta sequences.

This sequence was found in a person aged 18 to 75 in good health. This chain joins TRBV20-1 and TRBJ2-2, with 11 bases identical to TRBD2. The sequencing sample was made of peripheral blood mononuclear cells. The CDR3 loop is CSATASGGRGGELFF. The covered CDR3 bases are TGCAGTGCTACGGCTAGCGGGGGGCGGGGCGGGGAG.